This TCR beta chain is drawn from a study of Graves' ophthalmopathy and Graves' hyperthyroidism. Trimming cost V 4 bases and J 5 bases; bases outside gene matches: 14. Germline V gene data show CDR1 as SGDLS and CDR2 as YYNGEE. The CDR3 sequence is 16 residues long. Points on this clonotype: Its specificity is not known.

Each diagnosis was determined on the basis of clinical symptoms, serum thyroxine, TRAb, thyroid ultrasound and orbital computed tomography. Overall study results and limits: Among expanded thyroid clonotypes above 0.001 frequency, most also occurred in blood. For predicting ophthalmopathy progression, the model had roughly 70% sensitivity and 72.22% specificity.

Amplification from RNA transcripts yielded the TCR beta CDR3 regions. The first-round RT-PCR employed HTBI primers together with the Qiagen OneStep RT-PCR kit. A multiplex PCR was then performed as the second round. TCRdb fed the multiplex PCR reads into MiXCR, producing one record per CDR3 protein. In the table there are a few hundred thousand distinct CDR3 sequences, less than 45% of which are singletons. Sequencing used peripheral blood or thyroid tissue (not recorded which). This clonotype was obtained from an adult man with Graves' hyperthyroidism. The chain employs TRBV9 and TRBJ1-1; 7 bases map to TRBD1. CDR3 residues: CASSTSKGAGLTEAFF. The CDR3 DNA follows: TGTGCCAGCAGCACATCAAAGGGGGCAGGGTTGACTGAAGCTTTCTTT. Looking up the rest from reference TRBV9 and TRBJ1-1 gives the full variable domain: DSGVTQTPKHLITATGQRVTLRCSPRSGDLSVYWYQQSLDQGLQFLIQYYNGEERAKGNILERFSAQQFPDLHSELNLSSLELGDSALYFCASSTSKGAGLTEAFFGQGTRLTVV.